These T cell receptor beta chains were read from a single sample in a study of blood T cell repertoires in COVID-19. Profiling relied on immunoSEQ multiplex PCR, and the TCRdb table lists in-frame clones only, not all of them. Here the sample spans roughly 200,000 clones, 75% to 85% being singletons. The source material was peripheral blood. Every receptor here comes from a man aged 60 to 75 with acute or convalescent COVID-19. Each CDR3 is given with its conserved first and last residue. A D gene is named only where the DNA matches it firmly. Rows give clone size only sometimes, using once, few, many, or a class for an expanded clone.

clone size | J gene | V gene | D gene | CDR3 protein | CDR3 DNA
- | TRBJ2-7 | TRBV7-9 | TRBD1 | CASRGPGGRYEQYF | TGTGCCAGCAGGGGACCAGGGGGTCGTTACGAGCAGTACTTC
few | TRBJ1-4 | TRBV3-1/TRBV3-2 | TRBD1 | CASNDQGAGEKLFF | TGTGCCAGCAACGACCAGGGGGCCGGGGAAAAACTGTTTTTT
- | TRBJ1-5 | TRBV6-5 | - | CASSYSNQQGRRPQHF | TGTGCCAGCAGTTACTCTAATCAACAGGGTCGGCGGCCCCAGCATTTT
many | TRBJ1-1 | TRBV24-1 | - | CATELKQPEAFF | TGTGCCACCGAATTGAAACAGCCTGAAGCTTTCTTT
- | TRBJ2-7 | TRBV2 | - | CASSSPGQGVQYF | TGTGCCAGCAGTTCACCCGGCCAGGGCGTGCAGTACTTC
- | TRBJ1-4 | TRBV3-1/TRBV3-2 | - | CASSQGQSNEKLFF | TGTGCCAGCAGCCAAGGCCAGTCAAATGAAAAACTGTTTTTT
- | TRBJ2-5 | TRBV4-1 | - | CASSQDRDRTVPQETQYF | TGCGCCAGCAGCCAAGATAGAGATAGGACTGTCCCCCAAGAGACCCAGTACTTC
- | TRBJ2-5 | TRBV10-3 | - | CAISETRGTGKTQYF | TGTGCCATCAGTGAGACTCGTGGAACGGGGAAGACCCAGTACTTC
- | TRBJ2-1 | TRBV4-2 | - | CASSQVSPGDEQFF | TGTGCCAGCAGCCAAGTTTCCCCAGGGGATGAGCAGTTCTTC
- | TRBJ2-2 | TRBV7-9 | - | CASSSPREVTGELFF | TGTGCCAGCAGCTCCCCAAGAGAGGTCACCGGGGAGCTGTTTTTT
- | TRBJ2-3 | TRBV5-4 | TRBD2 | CASSLAPSGGVGDTQYF | TGTGCCAGCAGCTTGGCCCCTAGCGGGGGGGTCGGAGATACGCAGTATTTT
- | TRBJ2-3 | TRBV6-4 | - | CASSRFGTDTQYF | TGTGCCAGCAGCAGATTCGGCACAGATACGCAGTATTTT
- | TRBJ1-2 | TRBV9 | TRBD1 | CASSPRQGKDGYTF | TGTGCCAGCAGCCCCCGACAGGGTAAGGACGGCTACACCTTC
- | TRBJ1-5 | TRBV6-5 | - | CASSYSRQGNQPQHF | TGTGCCAGCAGTTACTCCCGACAGGGCAATCAGCCCCAGCATTTT
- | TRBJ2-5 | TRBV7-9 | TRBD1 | CASSFRDRGRAQYF | TGTGCCAGCAGCTTCCGGGACAGGGGACGAGCCCAGTACTTC
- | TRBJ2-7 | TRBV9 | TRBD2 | CASSVESSGVEQYF | TGTGCCAGCAGCGTAGAGTCTAGCGGGGTCGAGCAGTACTTC